A selection of T cell receptor beta chains follows, all from one sample in a study of graft-versus-host responses after intestinal transplantation. Data came from immunoSEQ multiplex PCR; TCRdb stores just in-frame clones and leaves some out. The table shows over 15,000 clones, with about 89% occurring only once. Sequenced material: PBMCs, taken just over 230 days after intestinal transplant. Receptors originate from a human patient who received an intestinal transplant, so some T cells may come from the graft donor. The CDR3 runs from the conserved cysteine through the conserved F or W. The D gene is left open where the match is weak. Part of the rows lack a size; the others show once, few, many or a class for expanded clones.

>TRBD1|-|TRBV13|TRBJ2-7
TGTGCCAGCAGCTTAGCGACAGGGGGCATCTACGAGCAGTACTTC
CASSLATGGIYEQYF
>-|-|TRBV6-5|TRBJ1-2
TGTGCCAGCAGTTACTACTCGGGGGTGTCTTATGGCTACACCTTC
CASSYYSGVSYGYTF
>TRBD1|large|TRBV14|TRBJ1-6
TGTGCCAGCAGCCCTACAGGGGCTAGGACACCCCTCCACTTT
CASSPTGARTPLHF
>-|-|TRBV9|TRBJ2-1
TGTGCCAGCAGCCCCTCACTCGGAAATGAGCAGTTCTTC
CASSPSLGNEQFF
>-|-|TRBV6-6|TRBJ1-5
TGTGGGACGGACGGGCATCAGCCCCAGCATTTT
CGTDGHQPQHF
>-|-|TRBV2|TRBJ1-1
TGTGCCAGCAGTGTTGACAGTTACGCTGAAGCTTTCTTT
CASSVDSYAEAFF
>-|-|TRBV10-2|TRBJ1-1
TGCGCCAGCAGTGAATCCTCGGGGCCTGCTGAAGCTTTCTTT
CASSESSGPAEAFF
>-|-|TRBV4-1|TRBJ1-3
TGCGCCAGCAGCCAGATTGTGACTTCCCGAACCGGAAACACCATATATTTT
CASSQIVTSRTGNTIYF
>-|once|TRBV18|TRBJ2-2
TGTGCCAGCTCATCCGGAGCGGCCGGGGAGCTGTTTTTT
CASSSGAAGELFF
>TRBD1|-|TRBV4-1|TRBJ2-1
TGCGCCAGCAGCCAACGGACAGGGTCCTACAATGAGCAGTTCTTC
CASSQRTGSYNEQFF
>-|-|TRBV7-2|TRBJ2-5
TGTGCCAGCAGCTTACGATTTGGTAGAGAAGAGACCCAGTACTTC
CASSLRFGREETQYF
>TRBD1|-|TRBV6-1|TRBJ2-1
TGTGCCAGCAGTCCGGGACAGGGTGGCTATGAGCAGTTCTTC
CASSPGQGGYEQFF
>TRBD1|once|TRBV4-1|TRBJ1-5
TGCGCCAGCAGCCAAGACATGGGGACAGGTAATCAGCCCCAGCATTTT
CASSQDMGTGNQPQHF
>TRBD1|-|TRBV7-8|TRBJ1-4
TGTGCCAGCAGACTAGAGGGGGGACAGGGGCATGAAAAACTGTTTTTT
CASRLEGGQGHEKLFF
>TRBD1|-|TRBV7-9|TRBJ1-2
TGTGCCAGCAGCGGCCGGGACAGCATGCCCTATGGCTACACCTTC
CASSGRDSMPYGYTF
>TRBD1|-|TRBV2|TRBJ1-2
TGTGCCAGCAGCCCAATCGCCGGGACAGGGGGCTATGGCTACACCTTC
CASSPIAGTGGYGYTF
>TRBD2|-|TRBV18|TRBJ2-6
TGTGCCAGCTCACCCCGTTCGCAAGCGGGGGGTGCGGGGGCCAACGTCCTGACTTTC
CASSPRSQAGGAGANVLTF
>-|-|TRBV18|TRBJ2-1
TGTGCCAGCTCACCGTCTCAGGCTAATGAGCAGTTCTTC
CASSPSQANEQFF
>TRBD1|-|TRBV4-1|TRBJ1-1
TGCGCCAGCAGCCACGACAAATCAAGAGGGACAGTGAACACTGAAGCTTTCTTT
CASSHDKSRGTVNTEAFF
>-|-|TRBV7-9|TRBJ2-1
TGTGCCAGCAGTTCTACCCAGGGGAACTACAGCTACAATGAGCAGTTCTTC
CASSSTQGNYSYNEQFF
>-|-|TRBV11-2|TRBJ2-5
TGTGCCAGCAGCTTATCAGAGACCCAGTACTTC
CASSLSETQYF
>-|-|TRBV5-6|TRBJ1-1
TGTGCCAGCAGCTTGTGGCCAGGGGAGTTGGGCACTGAAGCTTTCTTT
CASSLWPGELGTEAFF
>TRBD1|-|TRBV29-1|TRBJ2-7
TGCAGCGTTGGCCGGGACAGCTACGAGCAGTACTTC
CSVGRDSYEQYF
>TRBD1|once|TRBV7-9|TRBJ2-7
TGTGCCAGCAGCCGGGACAGCCCCTACGAGCAGTACTTC
CASSRDSPYEQYF
>TRBD1|-|TRBV5-6|TRBJ1-5
TGTGCCAGCAGCTCAGGGGGGGATCAGCCCCAGCATTTT
CASSSGGDQPQHF
>-|-|TRBV5-1|TRBJ1-4
TGCGCCAGCAGCTTTGGACGGGGTAATGAAAAACTGTTTTTT
CASSFGRGNEKLFF
>-|-|TRBV18|TRBJ1-2
TGTGCCAGCTCACCGGGGCAAGACTATGGCTACACCTTC
CASSPGQDYGYTF
>-|-|TRBV21-1|TRBJ2-2
TGTGCCAGCAGCAAACAAACTCACGTCCCCAGGGGGCGGCGTACCGGGGAGCTGTTTTTT
CASSKQTHVPRGRRTGELFF
>TRBD2|-|TRBV5-1|TRBJ2-7
TGCGCCGGACTAGCGGGGACGGTCTACGAGCAGTACTTC
CAGLAGTVYEQYF
>-|-|TRBV5-1|TRBJ1-1
TGCGCCACCAAACTAGGAGGGACCCTGAACACTGAAGCTTTCTTT
CATKLGGTLNTEAFF
>-|once|TRBV6-1|TRBJ2-7
TGTGCCAGCAGTGAAATCTCTTCCCCGGGGCACGAGCAGTACTTC
CASSEISSPGHEQYF
>TRBD2|-|TRBV18|TRBJ2-3
TGTGCCAGCTTGAATAGCGGGGGAAGGACGCAGTATTTT
CASLNSGGRTQYF
>-|-|TRBV12-2|TRBJ1-2
TGTGCAAGTCGCTCGGGACAGGTCTATGGCTACACCTTC
CASRSGQVYGYTF
>TRBD2|-|TRBV19|TRBJ2-7
TGTGCCAGTAGTCCCTCGGGGGGAACGTCGGACGAGCAGTACTTC
CASSPSGGTSDEQYF
>-|-|TRBV4-1|TRBJ1-1
TGCGCCAGCAGCCAAGATCTGGGGCTGGCTGAAGCTTTCTTT
CASSQDLGLAEAFF
>TRBD2|-|TRBV6-4|TRBJ2-3
TGTGCCAGCAGTGAAGCGGGGGGAGGGACAGATACGCAGTATTTT
CASSEAGGGTDTQYF
>TRBD2|-|TRBV9|TRBJ2-2
TGTGCCAGCAGCGTACCTAGCGGGGTCAACACCGGGGAGCTGTTTTTT
CASSVPSGVNTGELFF
>-|-|TRBV19|TRBJ2-5
TGTGCCAGTAGTATAGTCGGGGGCCTGGAGACCCAGTACTTC
CASSIVGGLETQYF
>-|-|TRBV19|TRBJ2-1
TGTGCCAGTAGTACGCACAATGAGCAGTTCTTC
CASSTHNEQFF
>-|-|TRBV5-6|TRBJ2-7
TGTGCCAGCAGCTCCGTAGGGCCCTACGAGCAGTACTTC
CASSSVGPYEQYF
>TRBD1|-|TRBV7-9|TRBJ2-7
TGTGCCAGCAGCTCCTACGGGACAGGATACTCCTACGAGCAGTACTTC
CASSSYGTGYSYEQYF
>TRBD2|-|TRBV9|TRBJ2-3
TGTGCCAGCAGCCCGAGCGGGGGGGCCCCGACAGATACGCAGTATTTT
CASSPSGGAPTDTQYF
>-|few|TRBV10-3|TRBJ1-1
TGTGCCATTAGCAGGGGGAACACTGAAGCTTTCTTT
CAISRGNTEAFF
>-|-|TRBV6-5|TRBJ1-2
TGTGCCAGCAGCGTAGACAGTTACTATGGCTACACCTTC
CASSVDSYYGYTF
>-|-|TRBV6-5|TRBJ1-4
TGTGCCAGTGTTCGGGGCCCCACCTTTGGGGAAAAACTGTTTTTT
CASVRGPTFGEKLFF
>-|-|TRBV21-1|TRBJ2-1
TGTGCCAGCAGGAATATTTTAGCTACACCATCCGACAATGAGCAGTTCTTC
CASRNILATPSDNEQFF